Below, 13 T cell receptor beta chains from the same sample are listed, as sequenced in a study of blood T cell repertoires in COVID-19. This table comes from immunoSEQ multiplex PCR, and its TCRdb copy is limited to in-frame clones, with some not included. The table shows fewer than 450,000 clones, with around 90% occurring only once. The sample was PBMCs or T cells enriched from blood (not recorded which). These receptor sequences come from a woman between 35 and 50 years old with acute COVID-19.

The rearrangement uses TRBV7-9 and TRBJ2-3; possible D gene TRBD1, 6 bases. Germline CDR1 SEHNR, CDR2 FQNEAQ (reference sequence). V gave up 2 bases and J gave up 3 bases, with 12 bases separating them. The CDR3 is 15 amino acids. CDR3 in amino acids: CASSLWPQGTDTQYF. The CDR3 nucleotides read TGTGCCAGCAGCTTATGGCCTCAGGGGACAGATACGCAGTATTTT. Full variable domain (remainder filled in from reference TRBV7-9 and TRBJ2-3): DTGVSQNPRHKITKRGQNVTFRCDPISEHNRLYWYRQTLGQGPEFLTYFQNEAQLEKSRLLSDRFSAERPKGSFSTLEIQRTEQGDSAMYLCASSLWPQGTDTQYFGPGTRLTVL.

V and J are TRBV3-1 (or the pseudogene TRBV3-2) and TRBJ1-2, with a tentative D call TRBD1 (5 bases). CDR1 is LGHDT and CDR2 is YNNKEL in the germline V gene (reference sequence). Trimming took 0 bases from V and 2 from J, leaving 16 bases between them. This CDR3 spans 17 amino acids. The CDR3 sequence is CASSQEVIGGVNYGYTF. The DNA for the CDR3 is TGTGCCAGCAGCCAAGAGGTCATCGGGGGGGTCAACTATGGCTACACCTTC.

The rearrangement links TRBV4-2 to TRBJ2-3; 7 bases line up with TRBD2. Germline CDR1 reads LGHNA; CDR2 reads YNFKEQ. The CDR3 is 15 amino acids. The junction had 3 bases not matched to a gene; V was cut back by 3 bases and J by 0 bases. CDR3 region: CASSQGGESTDTQYF. The DNA of the CDR3 is TGTGCCAGCAGCCAGGGGGGGGAGAGCACAGATACGCAGTATTTT.

On this clone: This CDR3 is also generated by other DNA sequences in the sample. This sequence joins TRBV30 and TRBJ2-5; the match to TRBD2 covers 10 bases. Germline CDR1 GTSNPN, CDR2 SVGIG (reference sequence). CDR3 length equals 13 residues. Unmatched junction bases numbered 3, after V lost 3 bases and J lost 5 bases. The CDR3 DNA reads TGTGCCTGGAGGCTAGCGGGGGTTGAGACCCAGTACTTC. Translation: CAWRLAGVETQYF.

Concerning this clone: Other nucleotide sequences in the sample specify the same CDR3. DNA for the CDR3: TGTGCCAGCAGCTTAGGAGGGGGCACTGAAGCTTTCTTT. This translates into CASSLGGGTEAFF. This sequence joins TRBV7-9 and TRBJ1-1; D is perhaps TRBD1 (6 bases). Germline-derived CDR1 and CDR2 are SEHNR and FQNEAQ (reference sequence). Trimming removed 1 base from V and 4 bases from J, with 7 bases in between. The CDR3 has 13 amino acids.

This rearrangement joins TRBV19 to TRBJ2-1; TRBD2 aligns across 8 bases. J was trimmed by 9 bases and V by 7 bases; bases with no gene match: 14. This CDR3 spans 15 amino acids. The germline CDR1 and CDR2 sequences are LNHDA and SQIVND (reference sequence). CDR3 protein: CASIPGGSGVGEQFF. In DNA form, the CDR3 reads TGTGCCAGTATCCCCGGTGGTAGCGGGGTGGGTGAGCAGTTCTTC.

A word on this clone: One junction end does not reproduce the germline sequence, and a read error may be involved. The V call is TRBV3-1 (or the pseudogene TRBV3-2), the J call TRBJ2-3; 7 nucleotides match TRBD2. In germline, CDR1 is LGHDT, CDR2 YNNKEL (reference sequence). The CDR3 runs to 13 residues. The DNA of the CDR3 is TGTGCCAGCAGCCAAAGTACCAGCGGGGTGGGGAATTTT. It yields the protein CASSQSTSGVGNF.

The genes are TRBV28 and TRBJ1-4, with 9 positions matching TRBD1. The J segment lost 6 bases and the V segment lost 5 bases, leaving 10 bases of the junction unmatched. This CDR3 has 16 amino acids. The germline V gene has CDR1 MDHEN and CDR2 SYDVKM. DNA of the CDR3: TGTGCCAGCAGTGCCCCGTCCGGGACAGGGTATGAAAAACTGTTTTTT. Translation: CASSAPSGTGYEKLFF.

The CDR3 spells CAISDSGGHNYGYTF. In nucleotides, the CDR3 is TGTGCCATCAGTGACTCCGGGGGGCACAACTATGGCTACACCTTC. The chain couples TRBV10-3 to TRBJ1-2, with TRBD1 as a possible D gene (6 bases). There are 15 residues in the CDR3. V dropped 3 bases and J dropped 2 bases, with 13 bases sitting between them. The germline CDR1 and CDR2 sequences are ENHRY and SYGVKD.

The gene calls are TRBV2 and TRBJ2-7, with D possibly matching TRBD1 (6 bases). Trimming removed 5 bases at V and 2 bases at J, with 13 bases between. Germline values: CDR1 SNHLY, CDR2 FYNNEI. CDR3 length equals 14 residues. The CDR3 sequence is CASSTGLVTYEQYF. The CDR3 DNA is TGTGCCAGCAGTACAGGGCTAGTAACCTACGAGCAGTACTTC.

CDR3: CASRTGGLNEQYF. The CDR3 DNA follows: TGTGCCAGTAGGACAGGGGGCCTTAACGAGCAGTACTTC. This chain joins TRBV19 and TRBJ2-7; 10 bases align to TRBD1. The CDR3 contains 13 residues. V was pared by 6 bases and J by 5 bases, with 4 bases of the junction left unmatched. CDR1 and CDR2 from the germline V gene are LNHDA and SQIVND (reference sequence).

The V and J genes are TRBV5-6 and TRBJ1-1; 7 bases are a match to TRBD1. J was trimmed by 0 bases and V by 4 bases; bases with no gene match: 6. The germline V gene has CDR1 SGHDT and CDR2 YYEEEE. The CDR3 extends over 15 amino acids. The CDR3 spells CASSPTGTVNTEAFF. The CDR3, as DNA: TGTGCCAGCAGCCCGACCGGGACAGTGAACACTGAAGCTTTCTTT. The full variable domain, completed using reference TRBV5-6 and TRBJ1-1, is DAGVTQSPTHLIKTRGQQVTLRCSPKSGHDTVSWYQQALGQGPQFIFQYYEEEERQRGNFPDRFSGHQFPNYSSELNVNALLLGDSALYLCASSPTGTVNTEAFFGQGTRLTVV.

The chain recombines TRBV4-2 with TRBJ2-2; 8 bases map to TRBD1. The CDR3 extends over 17 amino acids. Unmatched junction bases numbered 9, after V lost 1 base and J lost 5 bases. Germline V CDR1 and CDR2: LGHNA, YNFKEQ. CDR3 loop: CASSQGRQGARTGELFF. The CDR3 nucleotides read TGTGCCAGCAGCCAAGGGCGTCAGGGGGCGCGAACCGGGGAGCTGTTTTTT.